These T cell receptor beta chains were read from a single sample in a study of Ad26.COV2.S vaccination and SARS-CoV-2 variants. Profiling relied on immunoSEQ multiplex PCR, and the TCRdb table lists in-frame clones only, not all of them. The repertoire holds 240,000 or so clones, with around 87% as singletons. The sample was peripheral blood, taken in a trial of Ad26.COV2.S vaccine versus placebo. The receptors here all came from a person aged 18 to 59 who received the Ad26.COV2.S COVID-19 vaccine or a placebo. CDR3s include the opening cysteine and the closing phenylalanine or tryptophan. A D gene is named only where the DNA matches it firmly. Some rows mark clone size as missing; the rest say once, few, many or name a class of expanded clone.

j_gene,d_gene,abundance,v_gene,CDR3aa,CDR3nt
TRBJ1-2,NA,NA,TRBV10-3,CAISILGGGNDGYTF,TGTGCCATCAGTATTTTAGGAGGGGGGAACGATGGCTACACCTTC
TRBJ2-1,TRBD2,NA,TRBV6-4,CASSDLAGGRSRNEQFF,TGTGCCAGCAGTGACTTAGCGGGAGGTCGATCTCGCAATGAGCAGTTCTTC
TRBJ2-3,TRBD2,once,TRBV6-2/TRBV6-3,CASSYSAGSSRTDTQYF,TGTGCCAGCAGTTACTCAGCGGGATCTTCGCGCACAGATACGCAGTATTTT
TRBJ2-7,NA,NA,TRBV5-1,CASSQGSSYEQYF,TGCGCCAGCAGTCAAGGGAGCTCCTACGAGCAGTACTTC
TRBJ1-2,NA,NA,TRBV6-5,CASSKPGSPNYGYTF,TGTGCCAGCAGTAAGCCGGGGTCCCCTAACTATGGCTACACCTTC
TRBJ1-2,NA,few,TRBV28,CASTSQDTYGYTF,TGTGCCAGCACCTCACAGGACACCTATGGCTACACCTTC
TRBJ2-7,NA,NA,TRBV12-3/TRBV12-4,CASSLQQGYEQYF,TGTGCCAGCAGTCTCCAACAGGGCTACGAGCAGTACTTC
TRBJ1-3,TRBD1,NA,TRBV30,CAWSAGQGGNTIYF,TGTGCCTGGAGTGCGGGACAGGGAGGAAACACCATATATTTT
TRBJ2-7,NA,NA,TRBV12-3/TRBV12-4,CASSLRGPYEQYF,TGTGCCAGCAGTCTCAGGGGCCCCTACGAGCAGTACTTC
TRBJ2-2,NA,NA,TRBV7-6,CASSLSRGGTGELFF,TGTGCCAGCAGCTTAAGCAGGGGTGGCACCGGGGAGCTGTTTTTT
TRBJ2-3,TRBD1,few,TRBV10-2,CASSGGQGSDTQYF,TGCGCCAGCAGTGGGGGACAGGGAAGCGATACGCAGTATTTT
TRBJ1-1,NA,NA,TRBV6-2/TRBV6-3,CASSYSQGSGTEAFF,TGTGCCAGCAGTTATTCCCAGGGTTCGGGAACTGAAGCTTTCTTT
TRBJ2-3,NA,NA,TRBV25-1,CASKLGSDTQYF,TGTGCCAGCAAATTAGGTTCAGATACGCAGTATTTT
TRBJ1-1,TRBD1,NA,TRBV10-3,CATREGGVGTEAFF,TGTGCCACCCGAGAAGGGGGCGTAGGCACTGAAGCTTTCTTT
TRBJ2-2,NA,NA,TRBV29-1,CSGTAGSGTGELFF,TGCAGCGGGACCGCGGGGTCTGGGACCGGGGAGCTGTTTTTT
TRBJ2-7,NA,NA,TRBV3-1/TRBV3-2,CASRADKGLGEQYF,TGTGCCAGCAGGGCTGACAAGGGGCTGGGCGAGCAGTACTTC